This TCR beta chain comes out of a study of blood T cell repertoires in COVID-19. Data came from immunoSEQ multiplex PCR; TCRdb stores just in-frame clones and leaves some out. The sample lists about 180,000 clones, roughly 80% occurring once. This clone was counted between two and nine times. Membership in each cohort depended on participant-reported clinical history. The clonotype originates from a man in his sixties who had been exposed to COVID-19. What was sequenced was PBMCs or T cells enriched from blood (not recorded which).

This CDR3 reads CATSREGTGGHEQYF. In DNA, the CDR3 is TGTGCCACCAGCAGAGAGGGGACAGGGGGCCACGAGCAGTACTTC. The chain has TRBV15 and TRBJ2-7, with TRBD1 identical over 12 bases. The V and J ends lost 0 bases and 5 bases, in that order; junction bases with no gene match: 2. Germline V lookup: CDR1 LNHNV, CDR2 YYDKDF (reference sequence). The length of the CDR3 is 15 residues. The whole variable domain, remainder taken from reference TRBV15 and TRBJ2-7, is DAMVIQNPRYQVTQFGKPVTLSCSQTLNHNVMYWYQQKSSQAPKLLFHYYDKDFNNEADTPDNFQSRRPNTSFCFLDIRSPGLGDTAMYLCATSREGTGGHEQYFGPGTRLTVT.